This TCR beta chain was found in a study of regulatory T cells in long-lasting Graves disease. Arm-PCR of CDR3 regions with iRepertoire HTBI primers generated TCR beta libraries. Authors' processing steps: The study identified roughly 59 TRBV and more than 11 TRBJ segments across samples. Each CDR3 protein is one row after TCRdb ran MiXCR on the multiplex PCR reads. TCRdb, rather than the study authors, made the V and J calls. Of 400,000 to 550,000 distinct CDR3 sequences listed, roughly 15% are singletons. Points from the study as a whole: Newly diagnosed Graves' patients exceeded persistent ones in TCR diversity.

Trimming took 5 bases from V and 4 from J, leaving 12 bases between them. The CDR3 runs 13 residues. Germline loops: CDR1 ENHRY, CDR2 SYGVKD. As regards this clonotype: No antigen is known for it. Given a much more abundant clone one base away, this may be a read error.

The time point was: newly diagnosed GD, antithyroid drugs for less than 3 months. Isolated PBMC RNA provided the starting material for the TCR library. The same sample was also studied in work on T cells in Graves' hyperthyroidism and ophthalmopathy. This second report adds: Stable disease denoted Graves' hyperthyroidism without ophthalmopathy progression within 18 months. Patients were excluded because of uncontrolled infection, other autoimmune disease, pregnancy or lactation.

The genes are TRBV10-3 and TRBJ2-7, with D uncertain. The receptor was isolated from a woman younger than 35 with Graves disease. This specimen was peripheral blood mononuclear cells (PBMCs), taken at new diagnosis, from a patient treated with antithyroid drugs. The CDR3 DNA sequence: TGTGCCATCAGTTACAGCACTACTTACGAGCAGTACTTC. This sequence encodes CAISYSTTYEQYF.